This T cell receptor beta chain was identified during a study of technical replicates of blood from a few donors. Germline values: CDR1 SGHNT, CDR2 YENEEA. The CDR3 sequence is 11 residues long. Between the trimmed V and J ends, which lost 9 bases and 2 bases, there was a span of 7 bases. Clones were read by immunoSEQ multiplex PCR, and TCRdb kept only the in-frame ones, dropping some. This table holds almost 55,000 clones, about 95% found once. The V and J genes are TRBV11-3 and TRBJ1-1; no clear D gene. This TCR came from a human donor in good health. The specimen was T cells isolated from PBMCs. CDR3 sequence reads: CASGGNTEAFF. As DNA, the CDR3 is TGTGCCAGTGGAGGTAACACTGAAGCTTTCTTT.